Listed below are T cell receptor beta chains from one sample, sequenced in a study of cytomegalovirus exposure and HLA in healthy donors. Method: immunoSEQ multiplex PCR; TCRdb's copy keeps in-frame clones and lacks some. Of 150,000 to 200,000 clones detected, more than 80% appear once; the ten largest clones hold 4.8%. Sequences were obtained from PBMCs. These receptors all stem from a man in his late teens or twenties in good health and CMV-seronegative. Both conserved end residues are part of each CDR3. D genes are given only for firm matches. Size is omitted from some rows. Given values are once, few, many or a class for expanded clones.

TGTGCCAGCAAACAGTCCATCGGTTACAATGAGCAGTTCTTC | CASKQSIGYNEQFF | - | TRBJ2-1 | TRBV6-5 | -
TGTGCCAGCAGTGCATTATTCACTAGCGCTTCCTACAATGAGCAGTTCTTC | CASSALFTSASYNEQFF | - | TRBJ2-1 | TRBV6-1 | TRBD2
TGTGCCAGTAAGCCCCCGAACACTGAAGCTTTCTTT | CASKPPNTEAFF | - | TRBJ1-1 | TRBV19 | -
TGTGCCAGCACCCCACCCGGGACTCACTCCTACGAGCAGTACTTC | CASTPPGTHSYEQYF | - | TRBJ2-7 | TRBV28 | -
TGTGCCAGCAGTCCCCCCTCCGGGTCCTATAATTCACCCCTCCACTTT | CASSPPSGSYNSPLHF | - | TRBJ1-6 | TRBV25-1 | -
TGTGCCAGCAGCTCAACCCAGGGGCTCCCCTACGAGCAGTACTTC | CASSSTQGLPYEQYF | - | TRBJ2-7 | TRBV7-9 | -
TGTGCCACCAGCAGAGGGGCGGGCAATGAGCAGTTCTTC | CATSRGAGNEQFF | - | TRBJ2-1 | TRBV15 | -
TGCGCCAGCAGCCAGGGACTAGCGACTTACAATGAGCAGTTCTTC | CASSQGLATYNEQFF | - | TRBJ2-1 | TRBV4-1 | TRBD2
TGTGCCAGCAGCTTAGGCCCAGGGAACACTGAAGCTTTCTTT | CASSLGPGNTEAFF | - | TRBJ1-1 | TRBV7-2 | -
TGCGCCAGCCGAGCGGAGGTAGGACCTCCCGGCGGATCGCAGTATTTT | CASRAEVGPPGGSQYF | - | TRBJ2-3 | TRBV5-1 | -
TGTGCCAGCAGTTTTAACCCCCCAGCAACTAATGAAAAACTGTTTTTT | CASSFNPPATNEKLFF | once | TRBJ1-4 | TRBV27 | -
TGTGCCAGCAGCCAAGATAGTGGGACAGGGATTGGCGAGCAGTACTTC | CASSQDSGTGIGEQYF | - | TRBJ2-7 | TRBV4-2 | TRBD1
TGCGCCAGCAGCTTCGGGTCCCCCACAGATACGCAGTATTTT | CASSFGSPTDTQYF | - | TRBJ2-3 | TRBV5-1 | -
TGTGCCAGCAGCTTACAGGGGTTAAATCAGCCCCAGCATTTT | CASSLQGLNQPQHF | - | TRBJ1-5 | TRBV28 | TRBD1
TGTGCCAGCAGTCACTCGGGGGGAAGCTACGAGCAGTACTTC | CASSHSGGSYEQYF | - | TRBJ2-7 | TRBV6-5 | TRBD2
TGTGCCAGCAGTTACGGGCAGAACACTGAAGCTTTCTTT | CASSYGQNTEAFF | - | TRBJ1-1 | TRBV6-6 | -
TGTGCCAGCAGCCAACAAGGTGGGAGCAATGAGCAGTTCTTC | CASSQQGGSNEQFF | - | TRBJ2-1 | TRBV4-2 | -
TGTGCCAGCAGTTTCTTCCAGGGATATGGCTACACCTTC | CASSFFQGYGYTF | - | TRBJ1-2 | TRBV27 | -
TGCGCCAGCAGGAATAGCGGGGGGGCGGGTGAGACCCAGTACTTC | CASRNSGGAGETQYF | - | TRBJ2-5 | TRBV10-2 | TRBD2
TGTGCCAGTCTTGGTCTGCGGGTCTTCACCTTC | CASLGLRVFTF | - | TRBJ1-2 | TRBV19 | -
TGTGCCACTAAACAGGGATTTGACTATGGCTACACCTTC | CATKQGFDYGYTF | - | TRBJ1-2 | TRBV19 | -
TGCGCCAGCAGCCAAGCTGTGCAGGGATTGGTACCCTACGAGCAGTACTTC | CASSQAVQGLVPYEQYF | - | TRBJ2-7 | TRBV4-3 | -
TGTGCCAGCAGCTTGGTTAGGGGCTATGGCTACACCTTC | CASSLVRGYGYTF | few | TRBJ1-2 | TRBV5-6 | -
TGTGCCAGCAGCCCCGGGACAGGGTACTACGAGCAGTACTTC | CASSPGTGYYEQYF | - | TRBJ2-7 | TRBV7-8 | TRBD1
TGTGCCAGCGGGGACAGGGGGAGTTCACCCCTCCACTTT | CASGDRGSSPLHF | once | TRBJ1-6 | TRBV6-5 | TRBD1
TGTGCCAGCGGTGTGGGACACCACTCTGGGGCCAACGTCCTGACTTTC | CASGVGHHSGANVLTF | - | TRBJ2-6 | TRBV6-1 | -
TGTGCCAGCAGTCGACAGGGGATAGAGACCCAGTACTTC | CASSRQGIETQYF | - | TRBJ2-5 | TRBV6-1 | TRBD1
TGTGCCAGCAGCCAAGAATTCGGGGACAGGGAAGCCTATGGCTACACCTTC | CASSQEFGDREAYGYTF | - | TRBJ1-2 | TRBV4-2 | TRBD1
TGTGCCAGCAATCCAGGGGGCGCAGGTATAGGTGAAAAACTGTTTTTT | CASNPGGAGIGEKLFF | - | TRBJ1-4 | TRBV2 | TRBD1
TGTGCCAGCAGTGAATGGTTCTGGGTTCGAGGGCCGTATACTGAAGCTTTCTTT | CASSEWFWVRGPYTEAFF | few | TRBJ1-1 | TRBV6-1 | -
TGTGCCAGCAGCCTCCCTTGGGGAGGACTGGTCGGGGAGCTGTTTTTT | CASSLPWGGLVGELFF | - | TRBJ2-2 | TRBV7-9 | -
TGTGCCAGCAGTGAACTAGCGGGGGGGCAAGAGACCCAGTACTTC | CASSELAGGQETQYF | - | TRBJ2-5 | TRBV6-1 | TRBD2
TGTGCCAGCGGACTAGTGGTCCAAGAGACCCAGTACTTC | CASGLVVQETQYF | - | TRBJ2-5 | TRBV6-1 | TRBD2
TGTGCCAGCAGCGACGGGGGGGCCAACGTCCTGACTTTC | CASSDGGANVLTF | - | TRBJ2-6 | TRBV7-9 | -
TGTGCCAGCAGCTTTGTACTAGGTCAGGGGCTCCACTTT | CASSFVLGQGLHF | - | TRBJ1-6 | TRBV14 | -
TGTGCCAGTAGTATTAGGGGGTTTGGAGAGACCCAGTACTTC | CASSIRGFGETQYF | - | TRBJ2-5 | TRBV19 | -
TGTGCCAGTAGTCTAGGGTCAGGGGGGACCTACGAGCAGTACTTC | CASSLGSGGTYEQYF | once | TRBJ2-7 | TRBV19 | -
TGCGCCAGCACGTTGACGGGGTCGAGCAATTTCGAGCAGTACTTC | CASTLTGSSNFEQYF | - | TRBJ2-7 | TRBV5-1 | -
TGTGCCAGCACCCGGGGAGGCTACGAGCAGTACTTC | CASTRGGYEQYF | - | TRBJ2-7 | TRBV28 | -
TGCAGCGTTGCTAAAGGGGGCCGGGGGAACACTGAAGCTTTCTTT | CSVAKGGRGNTEAFF | - | TRBJ1-1 | TRBV29-1 | TRBD1
TGTGCCAGCAGCCAAGGTGGTAGCACCTACGAGCAGTACTTC | CASSQGGSTYEQYF | - | TRBJ2-7 | TRBV4-2 | -
TGTGCCAGCAGCCGACGCTTGGGAGTGGAGCGCGAGCAGTACTTC | CASSRRLGVEREQYF | - | TRBJ2-7 | TRBV5-6 | -
TGTGCCATCAGTGACAGGGAGGGGTCTAATTCACCCCTCCACTTT | CAISDREGSNSPLHF | - | TRBJ1-6 | TRBV10-3 | -
TGTGCCAGCAGTGCGTCACAGGGGAGCAATCAGCCCCAGCATTTT | CASSASQGSNQPQHF | medium-sized | TRBJ1-5 | TRBV25-1 | TRBD1
TGTGCCAGCAGTTACTTTGGACAGGGGGAGGATGGCTACACCTTC | CASSYFGQGEDGYTF | - | TRBJ1-2 | TRBV6-5 | TRBD1
TGTGCCAGCAGCTTGGGTGCCGGCAATGAGCAGTTCTTC | CASSLGAGNEQFF | once | TRBJ2-1 | TRBV5-8 | -
TGTGCCAGCAGCGTCGGAGGTGAAGGCGGGGAGCTGTTTTTT | CASSVGGEGGELFF | - | TRBJ2-2 | TRBV9 | -
TGTGCCAGCAGTTACTCGTCGGTACCGAACACTGAAGCTTTCTTT | CASSYSSVPNTEAFF | - | TRBJ1-1 | TRBV6-5 | -
TGTGCCAGCAGAACTAGCGGGGACCTGAACACCGGGGAGCTGTTTTTT | CASRTSGDLNTGELFF | - | TRBJ2-2 | TRBV27 | TRBD2
TGTGCCAGCAGCTTAGGGGCGGGGAACACTGAAGCTTTCTTT | CASSLGAGNTEAFF | - | TRBJ1-1 | TRBV7-6 | -
TGTGCCAGCAGTCCACTGACAGGGGTTGCGGGCACCGGGGAGCTGTTTTTT | CASSPLTGVAGTGELFF | - | TRBJ2-2 | TRBV28 | TRBD1
TGTGCCAGCAGCTTAGGGGGCCAGAATCAGCCCCAGCATTTT | CASSLGGQNQPQHF | - | TRBJ1-5 | TRBV7-8 | -
TGCACCAGCAGCCAAGCGAGGAACACTGAAGCTTTCTTT | CTSSQARNTEAFF | - | TRBJ1-1 | TRBV1 | -
TGTGCCAGCAGCTTAAATCCTTCCTTTGCTTTCTTT | CASSLNPSFAFF | - | TRBJ1-1 | TRBV7-9 | -
TGCGCCAGCAGTGAACAGAGCTCCTACAATGAGCAGTTCTTC | CASSEQSSYNEQFF | - | TRBJ2-1 | TRBV10-1 | -
TGCAGCGTGGCCTTGGGCGGGGGAGGAGATGGCTACACCTTC | CSVALGGGGDGYTF | once | TRBJ1-2 | TRBV29-1 | -
TGTGCCAGCTCACTTAACTTGGAGGCAGGCTACACCTTC | CASSLNLEAGYTF | - | TRBJ1-2 | TRBV18 | -
TGTGCCAGCAGGAATAACGGGAACACCGGGGAGCTGTTTTTT | CASRNNGNTGELFF | - | TRBJ2-2 | TRBV25-1 | -
TGTGCCAGCAGCCAAGTGGGGGGGGCCGCCAAAAACATTCAGTACTTC | CASSQVGGAAKNIQYF | - | TRBJ2-4 | TRBV4-2 | -